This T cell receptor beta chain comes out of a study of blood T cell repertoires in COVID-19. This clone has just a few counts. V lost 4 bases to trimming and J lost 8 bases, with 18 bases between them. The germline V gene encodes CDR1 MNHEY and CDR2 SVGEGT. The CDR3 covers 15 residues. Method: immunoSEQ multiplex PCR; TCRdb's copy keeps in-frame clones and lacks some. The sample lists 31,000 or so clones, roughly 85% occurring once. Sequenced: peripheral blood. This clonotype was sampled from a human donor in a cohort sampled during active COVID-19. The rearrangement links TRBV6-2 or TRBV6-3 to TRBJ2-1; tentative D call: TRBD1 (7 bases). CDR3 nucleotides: TGTGCCAGCAGTTTCAGGGGGAGGAGACATGATGAGCAGTTCTTC. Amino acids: CASSFRGRRHDEQFF.